A selection of T cell receptor beta chains follows, all from one sample in a study of blood T cells in healthy people across ages. TCRdb ran MiXCR on the 5' RACE reads and lists one entry per CDR3 protein. Altogether around 940,000 distinct CDR3 sequences are present, approximately 50% being singletons, with the ten largest covering about a fifth. Sequenced material: blood. These receptors were collected from a woman aged 55 to 70 in good health. CDR3s include the opening cysteine and the closing phenylalanine or tryptophan. Fields, in order: clone size, D gene, J gene, V gene, CDR3 protein, CDR3 DNA. The D gene is left open where the match is weak. The listing skips clone size in some rows; elsewhere it reads once, few, many or a size class.

many NA TRBJ2-7 TRBV29-1 CSVMTFYEQYF TGCAGCGTCATGACATTCTACGAGCAGTACTTC
NA NA TRBJ2-5 TRBV4-1 CASSQELWGSQETQYF TGCGCCAGCAGCCAAGAATTATGGGGGTCCCAAGAGACCCAGTACTTC
NA NA TRBJ1-4 TRBV18 CASSTGTKEKLFF TGTGCCAGCTCAACCGGGACAAAGGAAAAACTGTTTTTT
once NA TRBJ2-1 TRBV7-2 CASSSDYFEQFF TGTGCCAGCAGCTCCGACTACTTTGAGCAGTTCTTC
few NA TRBJ1-3 TRBV5-1 CASSLESMKNTIYF TGCGCCAGCAGCTTGGAATCGATGAAAAACACCATATATTTT
NA TRBD2 TRBJ2-5 TRBV7-2 CASSSPSGRAFWEQYF TGTGCCAGCAGCTCTCCTAGCGGGAGGGCCTTCTGGGAGCAGTACTTC
NA NA TRBJ1-2 TRBV28 CASSRIGGNYGYTF TGTGCCAGCAGTCGCATCGGGGGGAACTATGGCTACACCTTC
few NA TRBJ2-7 TRBV7-2 CASSLVFSEQYF TGTGCCAGCAGCTTAGTATTCTCCGAGCAGTACTTC
NA NA TRBJ2-5 TRBV7-6 CASTNPYLAVETQYF TGTGCCAGCACCAACCCCTACCTCGCGGTCGAGACCCAGTACTTC
NA NA TRBJ2-2 TRBV15 CATSSRHGELFF TGTGCCACCAGCTCTCGTCACGGGGAGCTGTTTTTT
once NA TRBJ2-1 TRBV3-1 CASRRAPTGNEQFF TGTGCCAGCAGACGGGCCCCCACAGGGAATGAGCAGTTCTTC
NA NA TRBJ2-7 TRBV20-1 CSAPKSTGGNYEQYF TGCAGTGCTCCCAAGTCGACCGGGGGCAACTACGAGCAGTACTTC
NA NA TRBJ2-3 TRBV9 CASSVGNLAGVRGADTQYF TGTGCCAGCAGCGTAGGAAACCTTGCCGGGGTCCGTGGAGCAGACACGCAGTATTTT
NA NA TRBJ2-7 TRBV5-1 CASSLPGISYEQYF TGCGCCAGCAGCTTGCCAGGGATATCCTACGAGCAGTACTTC
NA TRBD2 TRBJ2-5 TRBV20-1 CSARGGWSETQYF TGCAGTGCTCGGGGGGGGTGGAGTGAGACCCAGTACTTC
NA TRBD2 TRBJ2-5 TRBV20-1 CSARNRGLAEETQYF TGCAGTGCTAGAAATCGCGGACTAGCTGAGGAGACCCAGTACTTC
few TRBD1 TRBJ2-1 TRBV6-6 CASIQTGAGNEQFF TGTGCCAGCATCCAGACAGGGGCCGGCAATGAGCAGTTCTTC
NA TRBD2 TRBJ2-1 TRBV7-8 CASSLGLGISSYNEQFF TGTGCCAGCAGCTTGGGACTAGGGATTAGCTCCTACAATGAGCAGTTCTTC
once TRBD2 TRBJ2-1 TRBV12-3/TRBV12-4 CASSSHSGRSWNEQFF TGTGCCAGCAGCTCCCATAGCGGGAGGAGTTGGAATGAGCAGTTCTTC
NA NA TRBJ2-7 TRBV28 CASSLSSNGNSYNEQYF TGTGCCAGCAGTTTATCCTCCAACGGGAACTCCTACAATGAGCAGTACTTC
NA NA TRBJ2-3 TRBV5-4 CASRPDLDKSTDTQYF TGTGCCAGCAGACCCGACCTTGACAAAAGCACAGATACGCAGTATTTT
once NA TRBJ2-1 TRBV6-2/TRBV6-3 CASVSAPSSHNEQFF TGTGCCAGCGTTTCAGCACCGAGCTCCCACAATGAGCAGTTCTTC
NA NA TRBJ1-1 TRBV27 CASSLSRPGRDTEAFF TGTGCCAGCAGTTTATCGAGGCCCGGTAGGGACACTGAAGCTTTCTTT
NA TRBD1 TRBJ1-2 TRBV18 CASSPRTGALDGYTF TGTGCCAGCTCACCTCGGACAGGAGCCCTCGATGGCTACACCTTC
NA TRBD2 TRBJ2-5 TRBV7-2 CASSLEGLAEQYF TGTGCCAGCAGCTTAGAGGGACTAGCAGAGCAGTACTTC
few TRBD1 TRBJ2-5 TRBV5-1 CASSSTGSGETQYF TGCGCCAGCAGCTCGACAGGGTCGGGGGAGACCCAGTACTTC
NA NA TRBJ2-7 TRBV20-1 CSARDVQGGDEQYF TGCAGTGCTAGAGATGTGCAGGGGGGCGATGAGCAGTACTTC
NA NA TRBJ2-1 TRBV28 CASSFPTVSVYNEQFF TGTGCCAGCAGTTTCCCTACCGTGTCAGTCTACAATGAGCAGTTCTTC
few TRBD2 TRBJ2-5 TRBV2 CASSWTSGGFQETQYF TGTGCCAGCAGTTGGACTAGCGGGGGGTTCCAAGAGACCCAGTACTTC
NA NA TRBJ2-3 TRBV27 CASSFQRPKSTDTQYF TGTGCCAGCAGTTTCCAGCGCCCCAAGAGCACAGATACGCAGTATTTT
NA NA TRBJ1-1 TRBV29-1 CSVSWWENTEAFF TGCAGCGTTTCTTGGTGGGAGAACACTGAAGCTTTCTTT
NA NA TRBJ2-1 TRBV7-7 CASSPREGTYNEQFF TGTGCCAGCAGCCCAAGAGAGGGCACCTACAATGAGCAGTTCTTC
NA NA TRBJ2-7 TRBV20-1 CSARGVSQGNYEQYF TGCAGTGCTAGGGGAGTATCGCAGGGGAACTACGAGCAGTACTTC
NA TRBD1 TRBJ1-1 TRBV3-1 CASSVGTGREAFF TGTGCCAGCAGCGTAGGGACAGGTCGGGAAGCTTTCTTT
NA NA TRBJ2-7 TRBV28 CASSWAPSYEQYF TGTGCCAGCAGTTGGGCCCCCTCCTACGAGCAGTACTTC
once NA TRBJ2-7 TRBV11-1 CASSLEELGLNAQYF TGTGCCAGCAGCTTAGAGGAATTGGGTTTAAATGCTCAGTACTTC
few TRBD2 TRBJ2-4 TRBV6-6 CASSFGTSGTKNIQYF TGTGCCAGCAGTTTCGGGACTAGCGGGACCAAAAACATTCAGTACTTC
once NA TRBJ2-7 TRBV14 CASSQVPGIQYF TGTGCCAGCAGCCAAGTCCCCGGGATTCAGTACTTC
NA TRBD2 TRBJ2-5 TRBV20-1 CSKLAENQETQYF TGCAGTAAACTAGCGGAAAATCAAGAGACCCAGTACTTC
NA NA TRBJ2-7 TRBV4-2 CASSQGSSGTYEQYF TGTGCCAGCAGCCAAGGGAGTAGCGGAACCTACGAGCAGTACTTC
NA NA TRBJ2-7 TRBV20-1 CSARSGQLHSEQYF TGCAGTGCTAGAAGCGGACAGCTGCACTCCGAGCAGTACTTC
few TRBD1 TRBJ2-7 TRBV20-1 CSASDNEGQGYYEQYF TGCAGTGCTAGCGACAATGAGGGACAGGGTTATTACGAGCAGTACTTC
few TRBD2 TRBJ2-1 TRBV3-1 CASSPQREYNEQFF TGTGCCAGCAGCCCCCAGCGGGAGTACAATGAGCAGTTCTTC
once TRBD2 TRBJ2-1 TRBV28 CASSKITSGRAGEQFF TGTGCCAGCAGCAAAATAACTAGCGGGAGGGCGGGTGAGCAGTTCTTC
NA NA TRBJ2-3 TRBV20-1 CSARESETGTDTQYF TGCAGTGCTAGAGAAAGCGAGACAGGCACAGATACGCAGTATTTT
NA TRBD2 TRBJ2-3 TRBV28 CASSAPGLTGPTDTQYF TGTGCCAGCAGTGCCCCGGGACTAACGGGACCCACAGATACGCAGTATTTT
few NA TRBJ2-1 TRBV6-6 CASSYSPVEQFF TGTGCCAGCAGTTACTCGCCCGTAGAGCAGTTCTTC
NA NA TRBJ2-2 TRBV4-1 CASSPWTPNTGELFF TGCGCCAGCAGCCCGTGGACGCCGAACACCGGGGAGCTGTTTTTT